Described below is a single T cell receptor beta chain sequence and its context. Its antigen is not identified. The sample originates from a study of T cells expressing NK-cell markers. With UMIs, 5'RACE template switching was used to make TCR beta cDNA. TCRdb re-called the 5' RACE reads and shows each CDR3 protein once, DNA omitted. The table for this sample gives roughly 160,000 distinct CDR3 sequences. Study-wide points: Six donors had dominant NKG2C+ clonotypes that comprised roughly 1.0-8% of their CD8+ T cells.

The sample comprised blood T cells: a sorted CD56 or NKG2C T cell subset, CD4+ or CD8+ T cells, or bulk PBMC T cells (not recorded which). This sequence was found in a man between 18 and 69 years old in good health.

CDR3: CASSLMQERETQYF. V and J are TRBV7-6 and TRBJ2-5. Germline CDR1 and CDR2: SGHVS and FNYEAQ. The CDR3 sequence is 14 residues long.